Below, 14 T cell receptor beta chains from the same sample are listed, as sequenced in a study of cytomegalovirus exposure and HLA in healthy donors. 60 Vbeta and 13 Jbeta primers were used in PCR. The data were produced by immunoSEQ multiplex PCR, yet TCRdb's version contains in-frame clones alone and is incomplete. Found here are more than 120,000 clones, more than 75% of them singletons; the top ten hold 5% to 7.5%. Sequences were obtained from PBMCs. The receptors derive from a woman aged 40 to 50 in good health and CMV-seropositive.

This clone has a single count. CDR3 in amino acids: CASSPRREGTYEQYF. The CDR3 DNA reads as TGTGCCAGCAGCCCCAGGCGGGAGGGGACCTACGAGCAGTACTTC. This chain joins TRBV7-2 and TRBJ2-7; 9 bases map to TRBD2. CDR1 and CDR2 (germline): SGHTA, FQGNSA. CDR3 length: 15 amino acids. With V trimmed by 5 bases and J by 2 bases, 7 bases remained unmatched.

The V gene is TRBV19, the J gene TRBJ1-1; no definite D call. The length of the CDR3 is 16 residues. The germline V and J ends were trimmed by 5 bases and 3 bases, with 19 bases remaining between them. The germline V gene encodes CDR1 LNHDA and CDR2 SQIVND (reference sequence). This CDR3 reads CASSPWTEGTDTEAFF. CDR3 bases: TGTGCCAGTAGTCCTTGGACCGAGGGTACGGACACTGAAGCTTTCTTT.

This clone was detected only once. The chain joins TRBV7-3 to TRBJ2-6; TRBD1 aligns across 8 bases. Germline CDR1 reads SGHTA; CDR2 reads FQGTGA. The trim removed 2 bases at V and 0 bases at J, leaving 6 bases unmatched. This CDR3 region has 18 residues. The CDR3 protein is CASSLQGAGYSGANVLTF. In nucleotides, the CDR3 is TGTGCCAGCAGCTTACAGGGGGCGGGGTACTCTGGGGCCAACGTCCTGACTTTC.

Note on this clone: At one boundary the junction diverges from the germline segment, which might be a read error. The rearrangement links TRBV7-3 to TRBJ2-2, with D maybe TRBD2 (6 bases). Per germline, CDR1 SGHTA and CDR2 FQGTGA. This CDR3 is built from 16 residues. The CDR3 DNA is TGTTCCAGCAGCCCCGCCGGGACTGCCAACACCGGGGAGCTGTTTTTT. Protein sequence: CSSSPAGTANTGELFF.

The chain combines TRBV6-1 with TRBJ2-7; 7 bases match TRBD1. V lost 2 bases, J lost 2 bases, and 3 bases stayed unmatched. The CDR3 is 14 amino acids. Germline V gene sequence: CDR1 MNHNS, CDR2 SASEGT. The CDR3 is CASSEYGQAYEQYF. The CDR3 DNA reads TGTGCCAGCAGTGAATATGGACAGGCCTACGAGCAGTACTTC.

V and J are TRBV4-1 and TRBJ1-3, with 9 positions matching TRBD1. V shed 1 base and J 3 bases; nucleotides not matched to a gene: 13. In germline, CDR1 is MGHRA, CDR2 YSYEKL. The CDR3 extends over 19 amino acids. CDR3 sequence: CASSQGEGQGMFGGNTIYF. The CDR3 DNA reads TGCGCCAGCAGCCAAGGGGAAGGACAGGGGATGTTCGGTGGAAACACCATATATTTT.

V usage is TRBV5-6 and J usage is TRBJ2-3, with a weak D call TRBD1 (6 bases). V lost 4 bases, J lost 2 bases, and 14 bases lay in between. This CDR3 spans 15 amino acids. Germline CDR1 is SGHDT and CDR2 is YYEEEE. In DNA form, the CDR3 reads TGTGCCAGCAGCGTTACCGGGACAACCACAGATACGCAGTATTTT. Protein sequence: CASSVTGTTTDTQYF.

As to this clone: An end of the junction does not agree with germline; a read error may underlie this. The chain combines TRBV7-9 with TRBJ1-2, with 7 bases lining up with TRBD1. The germline V gene encodes CDR1 SEHNR and CDR2 FQNEAQ (reference sequence). The length of the CDR3 is 15 residues. The CDR3 loop is CSSSLEGAGQGGYTF. CDR3 bases: TGTTCCAGCAGCTTGGAGGGGGCAGGGCAAGGTGGCTACACCTTC.

The genes are TRBV19 and TRBJ1-5; possible D gene TRBD1, 5 bases. The CDR3 loop spans 13 amino acids. Trimming cost V 3 bases and J 3 bases, with 6 bases left between them. Per germline, CDR1 LNHDA and CDR2 SQIVND (reference sequence). The CDR3 loop reads CASSMTVNQPQHF. The CDR3 DNA sequence: TGTGCCAGTAGTATGACAGTCAATCAGCCCCAGCATTTT.

With respect to this clone: Other DNA sequences in the sample encode the same CDR3. The chain couples TRBV2 to TRBJ2-1, with no clear D. Trimming removed 6 bases at V and 5 bases at J, with 8 bases between. Germline V gene lookup returns CDR1 SNHLY and CDR2 FYNNEI. This CDR3 is 12 amino acids long. The DNA of the CDR3 is TGTGCCAGCAGCTATGCGGACAATGAGCAGTTCTTC. Translation: CASSYADNEQFF.

The V call is TRBV19, the J call TRBJ2-3; D is perhaps TRBD2 (5 bases). This CDR3 region has 13 residues. The germline CDR1 and CDR2 sequences are LNHDA and SQIVND (reference sequence). Trimming removed 5 bases at V and 6 bases at J, with 12 bases between. CDR3 amino acids: CASSRGVTDTQYF. CDR3 sequence (DNA): TGTGCCAGTAGTCGGGGAGTAACGGATACGCAGTATTTT.

The V call is TRBV5-1, the J call TRBJ2-3, with 12 bases matching TRBD2. Germline V gene lookup returns CDR1 SGHRS and CDR2 YFSETQ. J was trimmed by 6 bases and V by 1 base; bases with no gene match: 0. The CDR3 has 14 residues. CDR3 sequence (DNA): TGCGCCAGCAGCTTGACTAGCGGGAGGGATACGCAGTATTTT. Translated: CASSLTSGRDTQYF.

This clone was recorded a few times. For the CDR3, the DNA is TGTGCCAGCAGCCAGGGCCGGGATCAGGCTTTCTTT. It codes for CASSQGRDQAFF. The chain recombines TRBV14 with TRBJ1-1; D gene ambiguous. The CDR3 is 12 residues long. Deletions cut 3 bases from V and 11 bases from J, with 13 bases between. In germline, CDR1 is SGHDN, CDR2 FVKESK.

This chain joins TRBV18 and TRBJ2-7; 14 bases map to TRBD2. This CDR3 spans 16 amino acids. The J segment lost 0 bases and the V segment lost 4 bases, leaving 2 bases of the junction unmatched. The germline gives CDR1 KGHSH, CDR2 LQKENI. For the CDR3, the DNA is TGTGCCAGCTCACTCGGACTAGCGGGGGGCTCCTACGAGCAGTACTTC. It yields the protein CASSLGLAGGSYEQYF. The entire variable domain, with the rest obtained from reference TRBV18 and TRBJ2-7, is as follows: NAGVMQNPRHLVRRRGQEARLRCSPMKGHSHVYWYRQLPEEGLKFMVYLQKENIIDESGMPKERFSAEFPKEGPSILRIQQVVRGDSAAYFCASSLGLAGGSYEQYFGPGTRLTVT.